The 29 T cell receptor beta chains given below trace back to one sample, sequenced in a study of blood T cell repertoires in COVID-19. Assay used: immunoSEQ multiplex PCR; TCRdb lists only in-frame clones, some missing. The data hold tens of thousands of clones, with 60% to 85% observed a single time. Sample: peripheral blood. The receptors were sampled from a man aged 25 to 45 with COVID-19, enrolled during active disease.

The chain carries TRBV12-5 and TRBJ1-4; no definite D call. V dropped 0 bases and J dropped 7 bases, with 9 bases sitting between them. The CDR3 runs 14 residues. Germline V gene lookup returns CDR1 LGHNT and CDR2 FRNRAP. The CDR3 nucleotides read TGTGCTAGTGGTTTGGTACTGACTCCTGAAAAACTGTTTTTT. As protein: CASGLVLTPEKLFF.

The V call is TRBV28, the J call TRBJ2-7; D remains ambiguous. V was clipped by 5 bases and J by 1 base, with 15 bases between them. CDR1 is MDHEN, CDR2 SYDVKM, per germline. The CDR3 extends over 15 amino acids. CDR3 region: CASSLGDSRSYEQYF. As DNA, the CDR3 is TGTGCCAGCAGTCTAGGCGACTCGAGGTCCTACGAGCAGTACTTC.

The chain uses TRBV5-1 and TRBJ2-1, with D perhaps matching TRBD2 (6 bases). The CDR3 loop spans 15 amino acids. CDR1 SGHRS and CDR2 YFSETQ come from the germline V gene. Between the trimmed V and J ends, which lost 4 bases and 8 bases, there was a span of 19 bases. CDR3 sequence: CASSAGLQGRDEQFF. DNA of the CDR3: TGCGCCAGCAGCGCGGGACTGCAGGGTAGAGATGAGCAGTTCTTC.

The table lists this clone with a count of one. V is TRBV3-1 (or the pseudogene TRBV3-2) and J is TRBJ1-1, with D tentatively TRBD1 (5 bases). Germline V gene lookup returns CDR1 LGHDT and CDR2 YNNKEL (reference sequence). This CDR3 has 16 amino acids. Trimming stripped 1 base from V and 2 bases from J, with 14 bases between. The CDR3 loop is CASSQVGHFTNTEAFF. CDR3 sequence (DNA): TGTGCCAGCAGCCAAGTGGGGCACTTTACAAACACTGAAGCTTTCTTT.

The chain uses TRBV25-1 and TRBJ2-3; 10 positions match TRBD1. The V segment lost 7 bases and the J segment 4 bases; nucleotides outside the gene matches: 2. CDR3 size: 13 residues. CDR1 is MGHDK, CDR2 SYGVNS, per germline. The CDR3 protein is CASTDRGADTQYF. The CDR3 coding sequence is TGTGCCAGCACGGACAGGGGGGCAGATACGCAGTATTTT.

The chain uses TRBV5-6 and TRBJ2-2; D uncertain. The V gene lost 2 bases and the J gene lost 1 base, with 9 bases spanning the gap. There are 15 residues in the CDR3. Looked up from germline, CDR1 is SGHDT and CDR2 is YYEEEE. For the CDR3, the DNA is TGTGCCAGCAGCTTCACGGTCAAGAACACCGGGGAGCTGTTTTTT. Amino acids: CASSFTVKNTGELFF.

This chain links TRBV13 with TRBJ2-7; D possibly corresponds to TRBD1 (6 bases). V was clipped by 5 bases and J by 3 bases, with 14 bases between them. This CDR3 has 14 amino acids. Germline V gives CDR1 PRHDT, CDR2 FYEKMQ (reference sequence). The DNA of the CDR3 is TGTGCCAGCAGCCGTAAAACAGGGAGCTACGAGCAGTACTTC. Translation: CASSRKTGSYEQYF.

The sample holds one count of this clone. J is TRBJ1-1 and V is TRBV7-2; tentative D call: TRBD1 (5 bases). The V end lost 1 base, the J end lost 6 bases, and 15 bases lay between the germline ends. CDR3 size: 15 residues. Germline V gives CDR1 SGHTA, CDR2 FQGNSA. The CDR3 region is CASSLESGKSPEAFF. The CDR3 coding sequence is TGTGCCAGCAGCTTAGAGTCAGGGAAATCCCCTGAAGCTTTCTTT.

This clone was observed once. The rearrangement links TRBV11-2 to TRBJ2-7; TRBD1 agrees at 8 bases. In germline, CDR1 is SGHAT, CDR2 FQNNGV. This CDR3 comprises 14 residues. V dropped 5 bases and J dropped 2; count of bases not matched to a gene: 5. CDR3 sequence (DNA): TGTGCCAGCAGCCCTAGGGACAGGACCTACGAGCAGTACTTC. It encodes CASSPRDRTYEQYF.

V is TRBV7-9 and J is TRBJ2-1; 7 nucleotides line up with TRBD2. Looked up from germline, CDR1 is SEHNR and CDR2 is FQNEAQ (reference sequence). Trimming cost V 5 bases and J 3 bases; bases outside gene matches: 10. The CDR3 sequence is 16 residues long. In DNA form, the CDR3 reads TGTGCCAGCAGCCCCGAAGGACTAGTCGGCTACAATGAGCAGTTCTTC. Protein product: CASSPEGLVGYNEQFF.

This clone came up a few times. J is TRBJ2-3 and V is TRBV6-5; TRBD2 agrees at 8 bases. This CDR3 region has 14 residues. With 2 bases clipped from V and 4 bases from J, the junction kept 2 bases outside the gene matches. CDR1 and CDR2 (germline): MNHEY, SVGAGI. The DNA of the CDR3 is TGTGCCAGCAGTTACGGGCGGGGGGCAGATACGCAGTATTTT. Translating it yields CASSYGRGADTQYF.

This clone was seen once. The chain carries TRBV6-5 and TRBJ1-1; D is undetermined. The germline V gene has CDR1 MNHEY and CDR2 SVGAGI. The CDR3 has 11 residues. Between the trimmed V and J ends, which lost 8 bases and 3 bases, there was a span of 7 bases. CDR3 nucleotide sequence: TGTGCCAGCGCGGAGTACACTGAAGCTTTCTTT. Its translation: CASAEYTEAFF.

Comment on this clone: A read error may produce the germline difference seen at one junction end. This chain uses TRBV7-2 with TRBJ1-5; a possible D gene is TRBD1 (5 bases). Germline-derived CDR1 and CDR2 are SGHTA and FQGNSA. This CDR3 has 16 amino acids. This CDR3 is CASSLAGADSNQPQHF. The DNA for the CDR3 is TGTGCCAGCAGCCTAGCTGGGGCAGATAGCAATCAGCCCCAGCATTTT.

The chain couples TRBV5-6 to TRBJ1-2; 7 bases align to TRBD1. Germline CDR1 and CDR2: SGHDT and YYEEEE. CDR3 size: 16 residues. With V trimmed by 4 bases and J by 0 bases, 9 bases remained unmatched. Here the CDR3 DNA reads TGTGCCAGCAGCGAGCTTGGACAGGAGGCTAACTATGGCTACACCTTC. Translating gives CASSELGQEANYGYTF.

This rearrangement joins TRBV19 to TRBJ1-5; 11 bases map to TRBD1. Germline CDR1 and CDR2: LNHDA and SQIVND (reference sequence). J lost 6 bases, V lost 7 bases, and 2 bases had no gene match. The CDR3 spans 13 residues. The CDR3 sequence is CASTGTGGQPQHF. CDR3 DNA sequence: TGTGCCAGTACCGGGACAGGGGGTCAGCCCCAGCATTTT. The full variable domain, in which reference TRBV19 and TRBJ1-5 provide the parts outside the CDR3, is DGGITQSPKYLFRKEGQNVTLSCEQNLNHDAMYWYRQDPGQGLRLIYYSQIVNDFQKGDIAEGYSVSREKKESFPLTVTSAQKNPTAFYLCASTGTGGQPQHFGDGTRLSIL.

This clone was counted between two and nine times. The chain has TRBV10-3 and TRBJ1-4; 7 positions match TRBD1. The CDR3 extends over 18 amino acids. Germline V CDR1 and CDR2: ENHRY, SYGVKD. V lost 2 bases to trimming and J lost 8 bases; unmatched junction nucleotides: 17. The CDR3 loop is CAISEKGQAVGLTEKLFF. The CDR3 nucleotides read TGTGCCATCAGTGAGAAAGGACAGGCCGTGGGATTAACCGAAAAACTGTTTTTT.

This clone has more than one count but fewer than ten. The V and J genes are TRBV7-9 and TRBJ2-2, with D uncertain. The germline V gene encodes CDR1 SEHNR and CDR2 FQNEAQ (reference sequence). V lost 3 bases, J lost 0 bases, and 8 bases lay in between. The CDR3 runs to 15 residues. For the CDR3, the DNA is TGTGCCAGCAGCTTGACACGCGCGAACACCGGGGAGCTGTTTTTT. This translates into CASSLTRANTGELFF.

CDR3 region: CAISEWSSTDTQYF. CDR3 nucleotide sequence: TGTGCCATCAGTGAGTGGAGCTCCACAGATACGCAGTATTTT. The gene calls are TRBV10-3 and TRBJ2-3; D not certain. V shed 1 base and J shed 2 bases, with 7 bases lying between them. The CDR3 sequence is 14 residues long. Per germline, CDR1 ENHRY and CDR2 SYGVKD.

V usage is TRBV7-9 and J usage is TRBJ2-5, with 11 nucleotides matching TRBD1. Germline trimming cut 1 base from V and 6 bases from J; bases unmatched to any gene: 4. CDR1 is SEHNR, CDR2 FQNEAQ, per germline (reference sequence). The CDR3 spans 15 residues. CDR3 sequence reads: CASSLGTGGMKTQYF. The CDR3 DNA sequence: TGTGCCAGCAGCTTAGGGACAGGGGGCATGAAGACCCAGTACTTC.

The rearrangement joins TRBV5-1 to TRBJ2-1; D gene unclear. The CDR3 is 14 amino acids. CDR1 and CDR2 (germline): SGHRS, YFSETQ. V lost 1 base and J 2 bases, leaving 7 bases between the germline ends. The CDR3 bases are TGCGCCAGCAGCTTGCCAGGCCCCTACAATGAGCAGTTCTTC. As protein: CASSLPGPYNEQFF.

This chain joins TRBV5-5 and TRBJ2-7; 7 bases align to TRBD1. The V segment lost 0 bases and the J segment 3 bases; nucleotides outside the gene matches: 6. The V gene's germline CDR1 is SGHKS and CDR2 YYEKEE (reference sequence). This CDR3 spans 15 amino acids. The CDR3 sequence is CASSLGGQFSYEQYF. DNA for the CDR3: TGTGCCAGCAGCTTGGGGGGACAGTTTAGCTACGAGCAGTACTTC.

The chain couples TRBV3-1 (or the pseudogene TRBV3-2) to TRBJ2-1, with D possibly being TRBD1 (6 bases). V lost 4 bases and J 9 bases, leaving 13 bases between the germline ends. The CDR3 has 13 residues. Per the germline V gene, CDR1 is LGHDT and CDR2 is YNNKEL (reference sequence). The CDR3 nucleotides read TGTGCCAGCAGCCCAAGAGGGGGAAGTGAGCAGTTCTTC. Amino acids: CASSPRGGSEQFF.

The genes are TRBV6-2 or TRBV6-3 and TRBJ1-2; 10 nucleotides match TRBD1. After removal of 5 bases from V and 3 bases from J, the junction contained 9 bases not matched to a gene. The CDR3 runs 16 residues. In germline, CDR1 is MNHEY, CDR2 SVGEGT. The CDR3 is CASSPTDRGRDYGYTF. CDR3 DNA sequence: TGTGCCAGCAGTCCGACAGACAGGGGGCGAGACTATGGCTACACCTTC.

V and J are TRBV7-9 and TRBJ2-2, with 7 bases aligning to TRBD1. CDR1 SEHNR and CDR2 FQNEAQ come from the germline V gene (reference sequence). The CDR3 covers 17 residues. The V and J ends lost 5 bases and 3 bases, in that order; junction bases with no gene match: 12. As DNA, the CDR3 is TGTGCCAGCAGCCCACCGTCGGGACAGACAGACACCGGGGAGCTGTTTTTT. Translating it yields CASSPPSGQTDTGELFF. The variable domain in full, completed from reference TRBV7-9 and TRBJ2-2, reads DTGVSQNPRHKITKRGQNVTFRCDPISEHNRLYWYRQTLGQGPEFLTYFQNEAQLEKSRLLSDRFSAERPKGSFSTLEIQRTEQGDSAMYLCASSPPSGQTDTGELFFGEGSRLTVL.

This sequence joins TRBV14 and TRBJ2-2; 8 positions match TRBD1. The CDR3 is 16 residues long. V lost 5 bases to trimming and J lost 1 base; unmatched junction nucleotides: 6. Germline V gene lookup returns CDR1 SGHDN and CDR2 FVKESK. The CDR3 reads CASSSRTGLNTGELFF. The CDR3 bases are TGTGCCAGCAGCTCACGGACAGGGCTGAACACCGGGGAGCTGTTTTTT.

The chain recombines TRBV14 with TRBJ2-2; TRBD1 might be the D (6 bases). CDR1 and CDR2 (germline): SGHDN, FVKESK. Between the trimmed V and J ends, which lost 6 bases and 2 bases, there was a span of 7 bases. The CDR3 has 13 amino acids. CDR3 sequence: CASRGHNTGELFF. The CDR3 coding sequence is TGTGCCAGCAGGGGACATAACACCGGGGAGCTGTTTTTT.

The genes are TRBV7-9 and TRBJ1-5, with TRBD1 matching over 8 bases. The CDR3 is made up of 17 amino acids. Germline assignment: CDR1 SEHNR and CDR2 FQNEAQ (reference sequence). J was trimmed by 0 bases and V by 6 bases; bases with no gene match: 10. The CDR3 sequence: CASSNDRGAYSNQPQHF. In DNA, the CDR3 is TGTGCCAGCAGTAACGACAGGGGTGCTTATAGCAATCAGCCCCAGCATTTT.

This rearrangement joins TRBV11-1 to TRBJ1-1; TRBD1 might be the D (6 bases). Germline-derived CDR1 and CDR2 are SGHAT and FQDESV (reference sequence). The CDR3 loop spans 13 amino acids. Trimming stripped 5 bases from V and 1 base from J, with 8 bases between. In DNA form, the CDR3 reads TGTGCCAGCAGCGCACAGGGGAACACTGAAGCTTTCTTT. Translated, it gives CASSAQGNTEAFF.

This sequence joins TRBV4-1 and TRBJ1-2, with 9 bases aligning to TRBD1. The CDR3 is 16 amino acids. The germline gives CDR1 MGHRA, CDR2 YSYEKL. The trim removed 1 base at V and 5 bases at J, leaving 8 bases unmatched. CDR3 bases: TGCGCCAGCAGCCAAGCCGGGACAGGGCTTCCGTATGGCTACACCTTC. Translation: CASSQAGTGLPYGYTF.